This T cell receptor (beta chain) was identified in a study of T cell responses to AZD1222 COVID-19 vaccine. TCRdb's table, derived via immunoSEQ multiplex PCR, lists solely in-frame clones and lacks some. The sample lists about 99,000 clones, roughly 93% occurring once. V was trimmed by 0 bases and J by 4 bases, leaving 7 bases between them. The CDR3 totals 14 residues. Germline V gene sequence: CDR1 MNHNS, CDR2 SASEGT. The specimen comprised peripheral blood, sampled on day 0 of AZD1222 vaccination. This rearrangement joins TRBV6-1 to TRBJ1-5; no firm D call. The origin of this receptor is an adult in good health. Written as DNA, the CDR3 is TGTGCCAGCAGTGAAGCGCTGGGAAATCAGCCCCAGCATTTT. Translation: CASSEALGNQPQHF.